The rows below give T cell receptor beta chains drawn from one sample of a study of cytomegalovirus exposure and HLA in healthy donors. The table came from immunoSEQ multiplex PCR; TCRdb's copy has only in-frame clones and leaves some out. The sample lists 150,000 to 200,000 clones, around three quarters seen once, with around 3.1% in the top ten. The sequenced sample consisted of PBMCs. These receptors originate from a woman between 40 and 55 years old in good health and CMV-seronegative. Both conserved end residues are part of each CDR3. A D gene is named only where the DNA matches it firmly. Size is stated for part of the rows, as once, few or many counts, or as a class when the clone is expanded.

cdr3_aa: CASSWTSGDREQYF
cdr3_nt: TGTGCCAGCAGTTGGACTAGCGGGGATCGCGAGCAGTACTTC
cdr3_length: 14
clone_size: -
d_call: TRBD2
j_call: TRBJ2-7
v_call: TRBV2

cdr3_aa: CASSYGMTGKPQHF
cdr3_nt: TGTGCCAGCAGTTACGGAATGACAGGCAAGCCCCAGCATTTT
cdr3_length: 14
clone_size: -
d_call: -
j_call: TRBJ1-5
v_call: TRBV6-5

cdr3_aa: CASSLGTATTNPFTLHF
cdr3_nt: TGTGCCAGCAGCTTGGGGACAGCTACTACCAACCCCTTCACCCTCCACTTT
cdr3_length: 17
clone_size: -
d_call: -
j_call: TRBJ1-6
v_call: TRBV5-4

cdr3_aa: CASSPPTGTGGGQPQHF
cdr3_nt: TGTGCCAGCAGTCCACCTACTGGGACAGGGGGCGGGCAGCCCCAGCATTTT
cdr3_length: 17
clone_size: -
d_call: TRBD1
j_call: TRBJ1-5
v_call: TRBV28

cdr3_aa: CASSLGQGAQAFF
cdr3_nt: TGTGCCAGCAGCTTGGGACAGGGGGCGCAAGCTTTCTTT
cdr3_length: 13
clone_size: -
d_call: TRBD1
j_call: TRBJ1-1
v_call: TRBV7-3

cdr3_aa: CASSVPQKRGEKLFF
cdr3_nt: TGTGCCAGCAGCGTCCCACAAAAAAGAGGAGAAAAACTGTTTTTT
cdr3_length: 15
clone_size: -
d_call: -
j_call: TRBJ1-4
v_call: TRBV9

cdr3_aa: CASSEYGGGTDTQYF
cdr3_nt: TGCGCCAGCAGTGAGTATGGGGGCGGCACAGATACGCAGTATTTT
cdr3_length: 15
clone_size: -
d_call: -
j_call: TRBJ2-3
v_call: TRBV10-1

cdr3_aa: CASSFSGGVTGELFF
cdr3_nt: TGCGCCAGCAGCTTTAGCGGGGGTGTCACCGGGGAGCTGTTTTTT
cdr3_length: 15
clone_size: -
d_call: TRBD2
j_call: TRBJ2-2
v_call: TRBV5-1

cdr3_aa: CASSYGPGAGNTIYF
cdr3_nt: TGCGCCAGCAGCTATGGCCCCGGGGCTGGAAACACCATATATTTT
cdr3_length: 15
clone_size: -
d_call: -
j_call: TRBJ1-3
v_call: TRBV5-1

cdr3_aa: CASSASSRGPGELFF
cdr3_nt: TGTGCCAGCAGCGCCTCCTCAAGGGGGCCCGGGGAGCTGTTTTTT
cdr3_length: 15
clone_size: -
d_call: TRBD1
j_call: TRBJ2-2
v_call: TRBV9

cdr3_aa: CASSLTGTGELFF
cdr3_nt: TGCGCCAGCAGCTTGACGGGCACCGGGGAGCTGTTTTTT
cdr3_length: 13
clone_size: once
d_call: -
j_call: TRBJ2-2
v_call: TRBV5-1

cdr3_aa: CASRRAGGAIYGYTF
cdr3_nt: TGTGCCAGCAGACGGGCCGGGGGGGCTATCTATGGCTACACCTTC
cdr3_length: 15
clone_size: -
d_call: -
j_call: TRBJ1-2
v_call: TRBV7-2

cdr3_aa: CASRDWTGKETQYF
cdr3_nt: TGTGCCAGCAGGGATTGGACAGGGAAAGAGACCCAGTACTTC
cdr3_length: 14
clone_size: -
d_call: TRBD1
j_call: TRBJ2-5
v_call: TRBV28

cdr3_aa: CATSRAQGRSGYEQYF
cdr3_nt: TGTGCCACCAGCAGAGCCCAGGGACGTAGCGGCTACGAGCAGTACTTC
cdr3_length: 16
clone_size: -
d_call: -
j_call: TRBJ2-7
v_call: TRBV15

cdr3_aa: CATSRGDRAYEQYF
cdr3_nt: TGTGCCACCAGCAGAGGGGACAGGGCCTACGAGCAGTACTTC
cdr3_length: 14
clone_size: -
d_call: TRBD1
j_call: TRBJ2-7
v_call: TRBV15

cdr3_aa: CASSYGQGVNSPLHF
cdr3_nt: TGTGCCAGCAGTTACGGACAGGGCGTTAATTCACCCCTCCACTTT
cdr3_length: 15
clone_size: -
d_call: TRBD1
j_call: TRBJ1-6
v_call: TRBV27

cdr3_aa: CASSLGTGQGAETQYF
cdr3_nt: TGCGCCAGCAGCTTGGGTACCGGACAGGGGGCAGAGACCCAGTACTTC
cdr3_length: 16
clone_size: -
d_call: TRBD1
j_call: TRBJ2-5
v_call: TRBV5-1

cdr3_aa: CASSQGGGWARSGYTF
cdr3_nt: TGTGCCAGCAGCCAAGGGGGGGGGTGGGCACGGAGTGGCTACACCTTC
cdr3_length: 16
clone_size: once
d_call: -
j_call: TRBJ1-2
v_call: TRBV7-6

cdr3_aa: CASSQDRRAGGSGELFF
cdr3_nt: TGTGCCAGCAGCCAAGATCGGCGAGCGGGGGGATCGGGGGAGCTGTTTTTT
cdr3_length: 17
clone_size: -
d_call: TRBD2
j_call: TRBJ2-2
v_call: TRBV14

cdr3_aa: CASGQSSRGYTF
cdr3_nt: TGTGCCAGCGGTCAAAGTAGTCGGGGCTACACCTTC
cdr3_length: 12
clone_size: -
d_call: -
j_call: TRBJ1-2
v_call: TRBV28

cdr3_aa: CASSSNSAMNTSPLHF
cdr3_nt: TGTGCCAGCAGCTCCAACAGTGCAATGAATACTTCACCCCTCCACTTT
cdr3_length: 16
clone_size: -
d_call: -
j_call: TRBJ1-6
v_call: TRBV27

cdr3_aa: CASSLNTLSNSPLHF
cdr3_nt: TGTGCCAGCAGCTTAAATACGTTAAGCAATTCACCCCTCCACTTT
cdr3_length: 15
clone_size: -
d_call: -
j_call: TRBJ1-6
v_call: TRBV7-3

cdr3_aa: CASSYGQQETQYF
cdr3_nt: TGTGCCAGCAGCTACGGACAGCAAGAGACCCAGTACTTC
cdr3_length: 13
clone_size: few
d_call: -
j_call: TRBJ2-5
v_call: TRBV7-7

cdr3_aa: CASSPPQGYLSNQPQHF
cdr3_nt: TGTGCCAGCAGCCCCCCCCAGGGATACCTTAGCAATCAGCCCCAGCATTTT
cdr3_length: 17
clone_size: once
d_call: -
j_call: TRBJ1-5
v_call: TRBV7-2

cdr3_aa: CASSLDFNEKLFF
cdr3_nt: TGTGCCAGCAGTTTAGACTTTAATGAAAAACTGTTTTTT
cdr3_length: 13
clone_size: -
d_call: -
j_call: TRBJ1-4
v_call: TRBV28

cdr3_aa: CASDTGRGIPNF
cdr3_nt: TGTGCCAGCGACACCGGGAGGGGGATACCGAACTTC
cdr3_length: 12
clone_size: -
d_call: TRBD2
j_call: TRBJ2-7
v_call: TRBV19

cdr3_aa: CASSTTRGPHGYTF
cdr3_nt: TGTGCCAGCAGTACTACGAGGGGGCCCCATGGCTACACCTTC
cdr3_length: 14
clone_size: -
d_call: TRBD1
j_call: TRBJ1-2
v_call: TRBV27

cdr3_aa: CASSLKAGQGHF
cdr3_nt: TGTGCCAGCAGTTTAAAGGCGGGACAGGGACACTTC
cdr3_length: 12
clone_size: -
d_call: TRBD1
j_call: TRBJ2-7
v_call: TRBV28

cdr3_aa: CVQQDLENTEAFF
cdr3_nt: TGTGTCCAACAGGACCTCGAGAACACTGAAGCTTTCTTT
cdr3_length: 13
clone_size: -
d_call: -
j_call: TRBJ1-1
v_call: TRBV6-5

cdr3_aa: CASSPIQGWGNTEAFF
cdr3_nt: TGTGCCAGCAGCCCCATCCAAGGGTGGGGCAACACTGAAGCTTTCTTT
cdr3_length: 16
clone_size: -
d_call: -
j_call: TRBJ1-1
v_call: TRBV9

cdr3_aa: CASSLDTWRPLHF
cdr3_nt: TGTGCCAGCAGCTTAGATACTTGGAGACCCCTCCACTTT
cdr3_length: 13
clone_size: -
d_call: -
j_call: TRBJ1-6
v_call: TRBV11-2

cdr3_aa: CASSLNVGGGAGEQFF
cdr3_nt: TGCGCCAGCAGCCTAAATGTGGGCGGGGGGGCCGGGGAGCAGTTCTTC
cdr3_length: 16
clone_size: -
d_call: TRBD2
j_call: TRBJ2-1
v_call: TRBV5-1

cdr3_aa: CASGSAGANVLTF
cdr3_nt: TGTGCTAGTGGTTCCGCTGGGGCCAACGTCCTGACTTTC
cdr3_length: 13
clone_size: once
d_call: -
j_call: TRBJ2-6
v_call: TRBV12-5

cdr3_aa: CASSYTGQGPDTQYF
cdr3_nt: TGTGCCAGCAGTTACACCGGACAGGGTCCAGATACGCAGTATTTT
cdr3_length: 15
clone_size: -
d_call: TRBD1
j_call: TRBJ2-3
v_call: TRBV6-5

cdr3_aa: CASRRTGDLREQYF
cdr3_nt: TGTGCCAGCAGAAGGACAGGGGACCTTCGCGAGCAGTACTTC
cdr3_length: 14
clone_size: -
d_call: TRBD1
j_call: TRBJ2-7
v_call: TRBV6-1

cdr3_aa: CASSVRSGEKLFF
cdr3_nt: TGTGCCAGCAGCGTACGTTCGGGTGAAAAACTGTTTTTT
cdr3_length: 13
clone_size: -
d_call: -
j_call: TRBJ1-4
v_call: TRBV9

cdr3_aa: CAGLGTYNSPLHF
cdr3_nt: TGTGCAGGCCTCGGGACCTATAATTCACCCCTCCACTTT
cdr3_length: 13
clone_size: -
d_call: -
j_call: TRBJ1-6
v_call: TRBV2

cdr3_aa: CATSLGRYEAFF
cdr3_nt: TGTGCCACCAGCCTGGGGAGGTATGAAGCTTTCTTT
cdr3_length: 12
clone_size: -
d_call: -
j_call: TRBJ1-1
v_call: TRBV15

cdr3_aa: CASSKGDGVQPQHF
cdr3_nt: TGTGCCAGCAGCAAAGGAGACGGGGTTCAGCCCCAGCATTTT
cdr3_length: 14
clone_size: -
d_call: -
j_call: TRBJ1-5
v_call: TRBV21-1

cdr3_aa: CASTDRGSGVTNEKLFF
cdr3_nt: TGTGCCAGTACGGACCGAGGGTCAGGGGTAACTAATGAAAAACTGTTTTTT
cdr3_length: 17
clone_size: few
d_call: -
j_call: TRBJ1-4
v_call: TRBV19

cdr3_aa: CASSYSTGEIGEKLFF
cdr3_nt: TGTGCCAGCAGTTACTCGACAGGGGAAATCGGTGAAAAACTGTTTTTT
cdr3_length: 16
clone_size: -
d_call: TRBD1
j_call: TRBJ1-4
v_call: TRBV6-5

cdr3_aa: CASSGMPGTGGEDSGYTF
cdr3_nt: TGTGCCAGCAGCGGAATGCCCGGGACAGGGGGCGAGGACTCTGGCTACACCTTC
cdr3_length: 18
clone_size: -
d_call: TRBD1
j_call: TRBJ1-2
v_call: TRBV25-1

cdr3_aa: CASSQTPGQKLNSPLHF
cdr3_nt: TGCGCCAGCAGCCAAACCCCCGGACAGAAGTTAAATTCACCCCTCCACTTT
cdr3_length: 17
clone_size: few
d_call: -
j_call: TRBJ1-6
v_call: TRBV4-1

cdr3_aa: CASSEGQNQPQHF
cdr3_nt: TGTGCCAGCTCAGAGGGACAGAATCAGCCCCAGCATTTT
cdr3_length: 13
clone_size: -
d_call: TRBD1
j_call: TRBJ1-5
v_call: TRBV18

cdr3_aa: CASSLSGQTANEKLFF
cdr3_nt: TGCGCCAGCAGCCTGTCAGGACAGACCGCTAATGAAAAACTGTTTTTT
cdr3_length: 16
clone_size: -
d_call: -
j_call: TRBJ1-4
v_call: TRBV5-1

cdr3_aa: CASSSDRKDSPLHF
cdr3_nt: TGTGCCAGCAGTTCGGACAGAAAGGATTCACCCCTCCACTTT
cdr3_length: 14
clone_size: once
d_call: -
j_call: TRBJ1-6
v_call: TRBV27

cdr3_aa: CASSEGQDSPLHF
cdr3_nt: TGTGCCAGCAGTGAAGGACAGGATTCACCCCTCCACTTT
cdr3_length: 13
clone_size: -
d_call: -
j_call: TRBJ1-6
v_call: TRBV6-1

cdr3_aa: CASSSLTSGSYEQYF
cdr3_nt: TGCGCCAGCAGCTCCCTGACTAGCGGGTCCTACGAGCAGTACTTC
cdr3_length: 15
clone_size: -
d_call: TRBD2
j_call: TRBJ2-7
v_call: TRBV5-1